The clone carrying this TCR beta chain was recorded many times. RNA transcripts provided the source from which TCR beta CDR3 regions were amplified. RT-PCR in the first round (using the HTBI primer set) targeted the TCR CDR3. TCRdb ran MiXCR on the multiplex PCR reads and lists one entry per CDR3 protein. The sample carries around 430,000 distinct CDR3 sequences, more than 13% recorded once. This specimen belongs to a study of T cells in Graves' hyperthyroidism and ophthalmopathy. Background on the study: Peripheral blood was drawn at first diagnosis, prior to all treatment.

CDR3 length: 18 amino acids. Trimming removed 3 bases from V and 0 bases from J; junction bases left unmatched: 10. From germline, CDR1 is MDHEN and CDR2 SYDVKM. Patients were excluded for uncontrolled infection, other autoimmune disease, pregnancy or lactation. Fresh peripheral blood, around 10 ml, yielded the PBMCs. The sequenced material came from blood. The receptor comes from a woman in her twenties or thirties with Graves' hyperthyroidism. This sequence joins TRBV28 and TRBJ2-1, with TRBD2 identical over 8 bases. The CDR3 reads CASSLAGGYATSYNEQFF. The CDR3 region has the DNA TGTGCCAGCAGTTTGGCGGGAGGATATGCCACCTCCTACAATGAGCAGTTCTTC.